Following are 18 T cell receptor beta chains from one sample sequenced in a study of Ad26.COV2.S vaccination and SARS-CoV-2 variants. Assay used: immunoSEQ multiplex PCR; TCRdb lists only in-frame clones, some missing. The table shows approximately 480,000 clones, with around nine tenths occurring only once. Treatment meaning: around 19 received Ad26.COV2.S at low or high dose, single or two shots; 5 received placebo; per-sample allocation not given. The samples were gathered on day 63 after the first injection of vaccine or placebo. Material: peripheral blood, obtained in a trial of Ad26.COV2.S vaccine versus placebo. These receptor sequences come from a person between 18 and 65 years old who received the Ad26.COV2.S COVID-19 vaccine or a placebo.

The CDR3 DNA reads as TGTGCCAGCAGTTTATGGTCGGGAGCGCGGGAGACCCAGTACTTC. Translating gives CASSLWSGARETQYF. The chain joins TRBV27 to TRBJ2-5; possible D gene TRBD2, 6 bases. There are 15 residues in the CDR3. Germline V CDR1 and CDR2: MNHEY, SMNVEV (reference sequence). V shed 1 base and J shed 5 bases, with 14 bases lying between them.

This rearrangement joins TRBV5-1 to TRBJ2-2; TRBD1 might be the D (5 bases). V lost 4 bases and J lost 5, with 15 bases in between. The germline gives CDR1 SGHRS, CDR2 YFSETQ. CDR3 length equals 15 residues. The CDR3 DNA follows: TGCGCCAGCAGCCCCCTAAGGGGTGGGACCGGGGAGCTGTTTTTT. This sequence encodes CASSPLRGGTGELFF.

This clone was detected once. This chain connects TRBV5-6 to TRBJ1-5; 7 nucleotides agree with TRBD1. Germline loops: CDR1 SGHDT, CDR2 YYEEEE. This CDR3 has 15 residues. The ends lost 4 bases at V and 6 bases at J; junction bases unmatched: 10. The CDR3 reads CASSRWTGLSQPQHF. The DNA for the CDR3 is TGTGCCAGCAGCCGGTGGACAGGACTCTCTCAGCCCCAGCATTTT.

This rearrangement joins TRBV9 to TRBJ2-2, with 10 bases aligning to TRBD2. Germline V gene lookup returns CDR1 SGDLS and CDR2 YYNGEE. V was clipped by 4 bases and J by 2 bases; unmatched bases: 8. The CDR3 has 17 residues. In nucleotides, the CDR3 is TGTGCCAGCAGCCCCCGGACTAGCGGTCTTAACACCGGGGAGCTGTTTTTT. Translation: CASSPRTSGLNTGELFF.

This clone was seen more than once but under ten times. The chain links TRBV4-2 to TRBJ1-3; D remains unclear. Trimming left V 0 bases short and J 3 bases short, with 9 bases between. This CDR3 contains 15 residues. The germline V gene has CDR1 LGHNA and CDR2 YNFKEQ. The CDR3 region has the DNA TGTGCCAGCAGCCAAGATCCCGGGTTTGGAAACACCATATATTTT. It translates to CASSQDPGFGNTIYF.

The chain links TRBV28 to TRBJ2-7; TRBD1 aligns across 11 bases. V trimming: 4 bases; J trimming: 5 bases; junction bases outside the gene matches: 7. The CDR3 runs 15 residues. In germline, CDR1 is MDHEN, CDR2 SYDVKM. The CDR3 sequence: CASSSPGTGGDEQYF. Here the CDR3 DNA reads TGTGCCAGCAGTTCTCCCGGGACAGGGGGAGACGAGCAGTACTTC. Supplemented by reference TRBV28 and TRBJ2-7, the full variable domain reads DVKVTQSSRYLVKRTGEKVFLECVQDMDHENMFWYRQDPGLGLRLIYFSYDVKMKEKGDIPEGYSVSREKKERFSLILESASTNQTSMYLCASSSPGTGGDEQYFGPGTRLTVT.

Turning to this clone: At the DNA level, this CDR3 is encoded by other sequences in the same sample as well. The rearrangement links TRBV5-1 to TRBJ2-7, with 11 bases fitting TRBD2. The CDR3 extends over 14 amino acids. Germline lookup yields CDR1 SGHRS and CDR2 YFSETQ. V lost 4 bases, J lost 4 bases, and 4 bases stayed unmatched. The CDR3, as DNA: TGCGCCAGCAGCCCAACTAGCGGGAGTTACGAGCAGTACTTC. It yields the protein CASSPTSGSYEQYF.

V is TRBV29-1 and J is TRBJ2-3, with 10 bases identical to TRBD2. The CDR3 sequence is 13 residues long. Looked up from germline, CDR1 is SQVTM and CDR2 is ANQGSEA. J lost 1 base, V lost 8 bases, and 3 bases had no gene match. The CDR3 DNA reads TGCAGCACTCTAGCGGGGGGCACAGATACGCAGTATTTT. It codes for CSTLAGGTDTQYF.

The V call is TRBV14, the J call TRBJ2-3; TRBD2 might be the D (6 bases). V dropped 2 bases and J dropped 4 bases, with 13 bases sitting between them. This CDR3 spans 15 amino acids. CDR1 SGHDN and CDR2 FVKESK come from the germline V gene. The CDR3 region is CASSQWTGVADTQYF. The CDR3, as DNA: TGTGCCAGCAGCCAATGGACGGGAGTGGCAGATACGCAGTATTTT.

J is TRBJ1-3 and V is TRBV25-1; perhaps TRBD1 as D (6 bases). The CDR3 is made up of 15 amino acids. Trimming left V 7 bases short and J 8 bases short, with 21 bases between. The germline V gene has CDR1 MGHDK and CDR2 SYGVNS. The CDR3 DNA reads as TGTGCCAGCACCCGGGGGCAGGAGTCGGGTTACACCATATATTTT. Its protein is CASTRGQESGYTIYF. Variable domain in full (rest from reference TRBV25-1 and TRBJ1-3): EADIYQTPRYLVIGTGKKITLECSQTMGHDKMYWYQQDPGMELHLIHYSYGVNSTEKGDLSSESTVSRIRTEHFPLTLESARPSHTSQYLCASTRGQESGYTIYFGEGSWLTVV.

The chain carries TRBV5-1 and TRBJ2-5; D assignment may be TRBD1 or TRBD2 (5 bases each). Trimming took 6 bases from V and 7 from J, leaving 16 bases between them. Germline CDR1 reads SGHRS; CDR2 reads YFSETQ. The CDR3 covers 13 residues. Here the CDR3 reads CASTNPPGGTQYF. The CDR3 DNA is TGCGCCAGCACCAACCCCCCTGGGGGGACCCAGTACTTC.

The J gene is TRBJ2-3, the V gene TRBV28, with D unresolved. Germline CDR1 MDHEN, CDR2 SYDVKM. V dropped 5 bases and J dropped 2 bases, with 11 bases sitting between them. There are 14 residues in the CDR3. The CDR3 loop is CASSPQRNTDTQYF. The CDR3 nucleotides read TGTGCCAGCAGTCCCCAAAGAAACACAGATACGCAGTATTTT.

The chain uses TRBV11-2 and TRBJ1-5; D possibly corresponds to TRBD1 (5 bases). Germline CDR1 SGHAT, CDR2 FQNNGV. V lost 5 bases, J lost 5 bases, and 10 bases lay in between. This CDR3 is 13 amino acids long. The CDR3 loop reads CASSPDSDQPQHF. The CDR3 bases are TGTGCCAGCAGCCCCGACAGTGATCAGCCCCAGCATTTT.

The chain uses TRBV15 and TRBJ1-5; 9 bases are shared with TRBD1. The J segment lost 1 base and the V segment lost 4 bases, leaving 5 bases of the junction unmatched. The germline V gene encodes CDR1 LNHNV and CDR2 YYDKDF (reference sequence). The CDR3 totals 16 residues. CDR3 region: CATSIRTGVSNQPQHF. CDR3 DNA: TGTGCCACCAGCATCCGGACAGGGGTAAGCAATCAGCCCCAGCATTTT.

This clone has only a few counts. This rearrangement joins TRBV5-5 to TRBJ1-1; D is ambiguous. The CDR3 totals 16 residues. The V end was cut by 2 bases, the J end by 1 base, with 15 bases between. Germline V gene data show CDR1 as SGHKS and CDR2 as YYEKEE (reference sequence). DNA for the CDR3: TGTGCCAGCAGCTTCGGCTCGCTGCGGACGAACACTGAAGCTTTCTTT. Amino acid sequence: CASSFGSLRTNTEAFF.

This chain connects TRBV5-6 to TRBJ1-2; 12 bases agree with TRBD1. The CDR3 loop spans 16 amino acids. The V segment lost 4 bases and the J segment 3 bases; nucleotides outside the gene matches: 7. Germline V gene data show CDR1 as SGHDT and CDR2 as YYEEEE. CDR3 sequence reads: CASSQGTGGSDYGYTF. CDR3 in DNA: TGTGCCAGCAGCCAAGGGACAGGGGGCAGTGACTATGGCTACACCTTC.

V gene TRBV11-2 combines with J gene TRBJ2-1, with D unresolved. Germline V gives CDR1 SGHAT, CDR2 FQNNGV. The CDR3 loop spans 13 amino acids. V was pared by 0 bases and J by 3 bases, with 3 bases between. CDR3 DNA sequence: TGTGCCAGCAGCTTAGACAGCTACAATGAGCAGTTCTTC. It specifies CASSLDSYNEQFF. The variable domain in full, completed from reference TRBV11-2 and TRBJ2-1, reads EAGVAQSPRYKIIEKRQSVAFWCNPISGHATLYWYQQILGQGPKLLIQFQNNGVVDDSQLPKDRFSAERLKGVDSTLKIQPAKLEDSAVYLCASSLDSYNEQFFGPGTRLTVL.

The J gene is TRBJ1-5, the V gene TRBV7-6; D unclear. The CDR3 runs to 17 residues. Germline CDR1 SGHVS, CDR2 FNYEAQ. Trimming left V 0 bases short and J 3 bases short, with 15 bases between. The CDR3 here is CASSLAPRELFNQPQHF. The CDR3 bases are TGTGCCAGCAGCTTAGCCCCCCGGGAATTATTCAATCAGCCCCAGCATTTT.